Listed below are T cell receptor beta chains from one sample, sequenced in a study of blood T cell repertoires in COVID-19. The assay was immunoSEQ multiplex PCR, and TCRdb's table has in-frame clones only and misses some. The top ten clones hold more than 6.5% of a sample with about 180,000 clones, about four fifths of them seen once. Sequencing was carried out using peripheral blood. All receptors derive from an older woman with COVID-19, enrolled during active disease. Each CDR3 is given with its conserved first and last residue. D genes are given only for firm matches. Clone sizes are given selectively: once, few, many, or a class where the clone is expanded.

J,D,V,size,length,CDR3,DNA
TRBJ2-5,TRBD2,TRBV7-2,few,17,CASSLGASGRARETQYF,TGTGCCAGCAGCTTAGGGGCTAGCGGGAGGGCCAGGGAGACCCAGTACTTC
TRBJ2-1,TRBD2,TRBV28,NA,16,CASSELGTSSYNEQFF,TGTGCCAGCAGTGAACTGGGGACTAGCTCCTACAATGAGCAGTTCTTC
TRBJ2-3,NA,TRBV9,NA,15,CASSVDPLSTDTQYF,TGTGCCAGCAGCGTAGATCCGCTATCCACAGATACGCAGTATTTT
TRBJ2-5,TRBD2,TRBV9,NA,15,CASSVVASGQETQYF,TGTGCCAGCAGCGTAGTGGCTAGCGGTCAAGAGACCCAGTACTTC
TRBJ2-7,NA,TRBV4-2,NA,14,CASSQDSRAYEQYF,TGTGCCAGCAGCCAAGATAGCAGGGCCTACGAGCAGTACTTC
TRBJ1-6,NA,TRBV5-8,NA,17,CASSLGPSSGYNSPLHF,TGTGCCAGCAGCTTGGGGCCCTCCTCAGGGTATAATTCACCCCTCCACTTT
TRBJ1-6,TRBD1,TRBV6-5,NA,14,CASRRQGSGSPLHF,TGTGCCAGCAGGAGACAGGGGTCAGGCTCACCCCTCCACTTT
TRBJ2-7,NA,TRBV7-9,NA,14,CASSLGTSIHEQYF,TGTGCCAGCAGCTTAGGGACATCGATCCACGAGCAGTACTTC
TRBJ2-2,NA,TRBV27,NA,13,CASSWELDGELFF,TGTGCCAGCAGCTGGGAGCTCGACGGGGAGCTGTTTTTT
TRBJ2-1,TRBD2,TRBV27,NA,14,CASSFAGGHNEQFF,TGTGCCAGCAGTTTTGCGGGGGGCCACAATGAGCAGTTCTTC
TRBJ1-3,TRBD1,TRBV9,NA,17,CASSVEPLDRGGNTIYF,TGTGCCAGCAGCGTAGAACCTCTAGACAGGGGTGGAAACACCATATATTTT
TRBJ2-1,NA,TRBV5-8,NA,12,CASSPTRNEQFF,TGTGCCAGCAGCCCCACGCGAAATGAGCAGTTCTTC
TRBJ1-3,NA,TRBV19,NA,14,CASNRVSSGNTIYF,TGTGCCAGTAACAGGGTATCGTCCGGAAACACCATATATTTT
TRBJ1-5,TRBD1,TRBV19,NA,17,CASSPRGGTAGYQPQHF,TGTGCCAGTAGCCCCCGGGGGGGGACAGCGGGCTATCAGCCCCAGCATTTT
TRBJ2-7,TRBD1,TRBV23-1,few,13,CASRQGSPYEQYF,TGCGCCAGCCGACAGGGGTCCCCCTACGAGCAGTACTTC
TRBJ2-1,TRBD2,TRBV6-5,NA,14,CASRLAGLSGEQFF,TGTGCCAGCAGGCTAGCGGGGCTTTCAGGGGAGCAGTTCTTC
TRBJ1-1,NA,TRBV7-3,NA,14,CASSLMGAGTEAFF,TGTGCCAGCAGCTTAATGGGCGCGGGCACTGAAGCTTTCTTT
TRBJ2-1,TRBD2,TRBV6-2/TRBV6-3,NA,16,CASSLMGTSSYNEQFF,TGTGCCAGCAGCCTCATGGGGACTAGCTCCTACAATGAGCAGTTCTTC
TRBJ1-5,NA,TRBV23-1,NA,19,CASSPCRAGFKGSNQPQHF,TGCGCCAGCAGTCCTTGCCGCGCAGGGTTTAAGGGGAGCAATCAGCCCCAGCATTTT
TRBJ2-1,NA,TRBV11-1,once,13,CASSDDQGNEQFF,TGTGCCAGCAGCGATGACCAGGGCAATGAGCAGTTCTTC
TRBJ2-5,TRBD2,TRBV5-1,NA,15,CASSRQRGAQETQYF,TGCGCCAGCAGCCGGCAGCGGGGGGCCCAAGAGACCCAGTACTTC
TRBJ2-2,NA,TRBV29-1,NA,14,CSVKGQAYTGELFF,TGCAGCGTTAAAGGGCAGGCCTACACCGGGGAGCTGTTTTTT
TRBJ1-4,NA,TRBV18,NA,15,CASSPSEATNEKLFF,TGTGCCAGCTCACCGTCAGAGGCAACTAATGAAAAACTGTTTTTT
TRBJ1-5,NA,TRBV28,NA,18,CASSFIRGMGAQNQPQHF,TGTGCCAGCAGTTTTATCCGGGGTATGGGTGCACAAAATCAGCCCCAGCATTTT
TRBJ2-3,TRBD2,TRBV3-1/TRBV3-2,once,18,CASSYKGLADRSTDTQYF,TGTGCCAGCAGTTACAAGGGACTAGCGGACCGTAGCACAGATACGCAGTATTTT
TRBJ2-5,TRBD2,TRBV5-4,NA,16,CASSSFERGGIGTQYF,TGTGCCAGCAGCTCCTTCGAACGGGGGGGTATAGGGACCCAGTACTTC
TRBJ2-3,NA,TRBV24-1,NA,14,CATSDLGGLDTQYF,TGTGCCACCAGTGATTTGGGTGGACTGGATACGCAGTATTTT
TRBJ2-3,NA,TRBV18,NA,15,CASSPPQGSTDTQYF,TGTGCCAGCTCACCACCCCAGGGAAGCACAGATACGCAGTATTTT
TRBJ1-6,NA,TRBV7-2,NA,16,CASSLRGRQGNSPLHF,TGTGCCAGCAGCTTACGAGGTCGGCAGGGAAATTCACCCCTCCACTTT
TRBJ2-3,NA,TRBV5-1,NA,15,CASSSGTRYTDTQYF,TGCGCCAGCAGCTCGGGGACTCGCTACACAGATACGCAGTATTTT
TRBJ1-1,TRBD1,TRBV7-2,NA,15,CASSPPGQGYTEAFF,TGTGCCAGCAGTCCCCCGGGACAGGGGTACACTGAAGCTTTCTTT
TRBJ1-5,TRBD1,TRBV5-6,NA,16,CASSLRVGTGNQPQHF,TGTGCCAGCAGCTTGCGAGTGGGGACAGGGAATCAGCCCCAGCATTTT
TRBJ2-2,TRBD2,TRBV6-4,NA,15,CASSRLAGGHGELFF,TGTGCCAGCAGTCGGCTAGCGGGGGGCCACGGGGAGCTGTTTTTT
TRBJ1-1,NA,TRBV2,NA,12,CASRPPSTEAFF,TGTGCCAGCAGGCCACCCAGCACTGAAGCTTTCTTT
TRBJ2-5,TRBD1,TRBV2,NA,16,CASSGQDHIFQETQYF,TGTGCCAGCAGCGGACAGGACCATATTTTCCAAGAGACCCAGTACTTC
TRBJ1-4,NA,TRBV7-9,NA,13,CASSSGLYEKLFF,TGTGCCAGCAGTTCGGGACTCTATGAAAAACTGTTTTTT
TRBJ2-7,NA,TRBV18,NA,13,CASTNLQGNEQYF,TGTGCCAGCACGAACTTACAGGGTAACGAGCAGTACTTC
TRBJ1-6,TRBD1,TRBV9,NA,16,CASSPRDRDYNSPLHF,TGTGCCAGCAGCCCGCGGGACAGAGACTATAATTCACCCCTCCACTTT
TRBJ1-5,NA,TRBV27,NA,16,CASSRLSGVGNQPQHF,TGTGCCAGCAGTCGTTTATCAGGGGTGGGCAATCAGCCCCAGCATTTT
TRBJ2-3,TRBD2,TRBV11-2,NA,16,CASSFISSGRTDTQYF,TGTGCCAGCAGCTTTATCTCTAGCGGGCGTACAGATACGCAGTATTTT
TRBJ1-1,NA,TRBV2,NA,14,CASSDTGLNTEAFF,TGTGCCAGCAGTGACACAGGATTGAACACTGAAGCTTTCTTT
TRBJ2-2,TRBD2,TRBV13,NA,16,CASSKTSGRNTGELFF,TGTGCCAGCAGCAAAACTAGCGGGAGGAACACCGGGGAGCTGTTTTTT
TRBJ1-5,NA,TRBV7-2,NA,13,CASSSPGIQPQHF,TGTGCCAGCAGCTCCCCAGGGATTCAGCCCCAGCATTTT
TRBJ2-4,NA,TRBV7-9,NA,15,CASSFWGEAKNIQYF,TGTGCCAGCAGCTTCTGGGGCGAGGCCAAAAACATTCAGTACTTC
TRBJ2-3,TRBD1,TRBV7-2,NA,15,CASSPRTGATDTQYF,TGTGCCAGCAGCCCGCGGACAGGGGCTACAGATACGCAGTATTTT
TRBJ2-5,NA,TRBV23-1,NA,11,CASSTKETQYF,TGCGCCAGCAGCACTAAAGAGACCCAGTACTTC
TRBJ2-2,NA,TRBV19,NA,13,CASSRDRSGELFF,TGTGCCAGTAGTCGAGACAGGTCCGGGGAGCTGTTTTTT
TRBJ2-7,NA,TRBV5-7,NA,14,CASSLEEAPYEQYF,TGTGCCAGCAGCTTGGAAGAGGCCCCCTACGAGCAGTACTTC
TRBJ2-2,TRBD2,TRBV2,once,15,CASKTSGGASGELFF,TGTGCCAGCAAGACTAGCGGGGGGGCCTCCGGGGAGCTGTTTTTT
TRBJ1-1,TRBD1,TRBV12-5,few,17,CASGFRDRGGVHTEAFF,TGTGCTAGTGGATTCCGGGACAGGGGTGGGGTACACACTGAAGCTTTCTTT
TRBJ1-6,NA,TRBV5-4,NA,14,CASSLEQLNSPLHF,TGTGCCAGCAGCTTGGAACAGCTAAATTCACCCCTCCACTTT